The 18 T cell receptor beta chains given below trace back to one sample, sequenced in a study of OX40 agonist ivuxolimab in advanced cancers. Assay: immunoSEQ multiplex PCR; the TCRdb copy retains only in-frame clones and omits some. The sample holds roughly 32,000 clones, approximately 89% seen once. This material consisted of CD4+ or CD8+ T cells sorted from blood, taken in a trial of the OX40 agonist ivuxolimab. Receptors originate from an adult with an advanced solid tumor such as melanoma, head and neck, liver or kidney cancer.

The rearrangement uses TRBV29-1 and TRBJ2-2, with 7 bases fitting TRBD2. Per germline, CDR1 SQVTM and CDR2 ANQGSEA. The V and J ends lost 5 bases and 1 base, in that order; junction bases with no gene match: 4. This CDR3 has 14 amino acids. The CDR3 nucleotides are TGCAGCGTTAGTTCTAGCGGGAACACCGGGGAGCTGTTTTTT. This translates into CSVSSSGNTGELFF.

This rearrangement joins TRBV7-6 to TRBJ2-2; a possible D gene is TRBD2 (5 bases). V shed 2 bases and J shed 3 bases, with 10 bases lying between them. The CDR3 is made up of 15 amino acids. The V gene's germline CDR1 is SGHVS and CDR2 FNYEAQ. This CDR3 is CASSLFGVDTGELFF. CDR3 bases: TGTGCCAGCAGCTTATTCGGGGTCGACACCGGGGAGCTGTTTTTT.

Turning to this clone: The junction shows a germline mismatch at one end, possibly a read error. J is TRBJ2-2 and V is TRBV27, with D perhaps matching TRBD2 (5 bases). The CDR3 is 14 amino acids. Per the germline V gene, CDR1 is MNHEY and CDR2 is SMNVEV (reference sequence). The CDR3 bases are TGTGCCAGCAGCCCGACTAAGAACCCCGGGGAGCTGTTTTTT. It is translated as CASSPTKNPGELFF.

This rearrangement joins TRBV28 to TRBJ2-7; D is unresolved. In germline, CDR1 is MDHEN, CDR2 SYDVKM. Trimming took 3 bases from V and 4 from J, leaving 13 bases between them. There are 14 residues in the CDR3. CDR3 residues: CASSFHSDYYEQYF. CDR3 nucleotides: TGTGCCAGCAGTTTTCACTCGGATTATTACGAGCAGTACTTC. Full variable domain (outside the CDR3, taken from reference TRBV28 and TRBJ2-7): DVKVTQSSRYLVKRTGEKVFLECVQDMDHENMFWYRQDPGLGLRLIYFSYDVKMKEKGDIPEGYSVSREKKERFSLILESASTNQTSMYLCASSFHSDYYEQYFGPGTRLTVT.

The chain employs TRBV7-6 and TRBJ2-1; D not resolved. This CDR3 region has 17 residues. Trimming stripped 0 bases from V and 0 bases from J, with 12 bases between. Germline V lookup: CDR1 SGHVS, CDR2 FNYEAQ. The DNA of the CDR3 is TGTGCCAGCAGCTTAGCCGTTGCAGAGAGCTCCTACAATGAGCAGTTCTTC. Translation gives CASSLAVAESSYNEQFF.

V gene TRBV5-4 combines with J gene TRBJ1-6; the D gene is possibly TRBD1 (6 bases). Germline CDR1 and CDR2: SGHNT and YYREEE (reference sequence). V was shortened by 1 base and J by 7 bases, with 9 bases between the two germline ends. The CDR3 has 14 residues. Written as DNA, the CDR3 is TGTGCCAGCAGCTTGTGGAGGGGGAATTCACCCCTCCACTTT. Residues: CASSLWRGNSPLHF.

V gene TRBV11-3 combines with J gene TRBJ1-2; D gene ambiguous. V lost 3 bases, J lost 2 bases, and 16 bases lay in between. CDR1 is SGHNT and CDR2 is YENEEA in the germline V gene. This CDR3 contains 16 residues. In DNA, the CDR3 is TGTGCCAGCAGCTTTGGAGGACCGGTAAACAACTATGGCTACACCTTC. Protein: CASSFGGPVNNYGYTF.

This rearrangement joins TRBV19 to TRBJ2-5; TRBD1 matches 10 bases. The trim removed 5 bases at V and 2 bases at J, leaving 8 bases unmatched. Germline V CDR1 and CDR2: LNHDA, SQIVND (reference sequence). This CDR3 comprises 16 residues. The CDR3 coding sequence is TGTGCCAGTAGTCTCGGTGGGACAGGGGAACAAGAGACCCAGTACTTC. Translation: CASSLGGTGEQETQYF.

On this clone itself: Other DNA sequences in this specimen translate into the identical CDR3. V gene TRBV19 combines with J gene TRBJ1-2, with D possibly being TRBD1 (5 bases). Germline CDR1 reads LNHDA; CDR2 reads SQIVND (reference sequence). The CDR3 totals 13 residues. Trimming shortened V by 6 bases and J by 4 bases, and 12 bases separated the two germline ends. The CDR3 DNA reads TGTGCCAGTAGCCCTGGGGGGTTCTATGGCTACACCTTC. Its protein product is CASSPGGFYGYTF.

This sequence joins TRBV4-1 and TRBJ2-3, with a tentative D call TRBD2 (5 bases). Germline V gives CDR1 MGHRA, CDR2 YSYEKL. CDR3 length equals 15 residues. V shed 1 base and J shed 5 bases, with 13 bases lying between them. The CDR3 bases are TGCGCCAGCAGCCAAGTTAGCGCAGTGGGAGATACGCAGTATTTT. Encoded protein: CASSQVSAVGDTQYF.

The chain links TRBV6-5 to TRBJ2-2; either TRBD1 or TRBD2 may fit D (5 bases each). The CDR3 loop spans 14 amino acids. Trimming took 5 bases from V and 2 from J, leaving 9 bases between them. CDR1 and CDR2 from the germline V gene are MNHEY and SVGAGI. The CDR3 region is CASSDGGNTGELFF. For the CDR3, the DNA is TGTGCCAGCAGTGATGGGGGAAACACCGGGGAGCTGTTTTTT.

This rearrangement joins TRBV9 to TRBJ2-3; D is unresolved. CDR3 length: 12 amino acids. Trimming pared 4 bases from V and 3 bases from J, leaving 6 bases between. Germline-derived CDR1 and CDR2 are SGDLS and YYNGEE. This CDR3 reads CASSHGTDTQYF. The CDR3 coding sequence is TGTGCCAGCAGCCACGGGACAGATACGCAGTATTTT. The variable domain in full, with the rest retrieved from reference TRBV9 and TRBJ2-3, is DSGVTQTPKHLITATGQRVTLRCSPRSGDLSVYWYQQSLDQGLQFLIQYYNGEERAKGNILERFSAQQFPDLHSELNLSSLELGDSALYFCASSHGTDTQYFGPGTRLTVL.

The V call is TRBV5-4, the J call TRBJ2-7, with D perhaps assigned TRBD1 or TRBD2 (5 bases each). This CDR3 comprises 13 residues. With 4 bases removed from V and 4 bases from J, the gap between germline ends came to 12 bases. Germline CDR1 SGHNT, CDR2 YYREEE (reference sequence). The CDR3 DNA is TGTGCCAGCAGCAAGGGACCGACGTACGAGCAGTACTTC. This sequence encodes CASSKGPTYEQYF.

The rearrangement joins TRBV13 to TRBJ1-5; D may be TRBD1 (5 bases). V was pared by 8 bases and J by 0 bases, with 14 bases between. Germline V gives CDR1 PRHDT, CDR2 FYEKMQ (reference sequence). This CDR3 has 15 residues. The CDR3 DNA reads TGTGCCAGCGCTCAAGGAGGGGATAGCAATCAGCCCCAGCATTTT. It yields the protein CASAQGGDSNQPQHF.

This sequence joins TRBV7-8 and TRBJ1-2; D is unclear. V was shortened by 5 bases and J by 5 bases, with 24 bases between the two germline ends. CDR1 is SGHVS, CDR2 FQNEAQ, per germline. The CDR3 covers 17 residues. CDR3 residues: CASSTLSDGGLGYGYTF. The CDR3 nucleotides are TGTGCCAGCAGCACGTTATCGGACGGCGGTTTAGGGTATGGCTACACCTTC.

This clone came up once. The rearrangement uses TRBV7-9 and TRBJ1-1; a weak D match, TRBD1 (5 bases). The V end was cut by 4 bases, the J end by 0 bases, with 15 bases between. Germline V gives CDR1 SEHNR, CDR2 FQNEAQ (reference sequence). This CDR3 region has 16 residues. Here the CDR3 reads CASSSEGRTMNTEAFF. CDR3 in DNA: TGTGCCAGCAGCTCGGAGGGACGGACCATGAACACTGAAGCTTTCTTT.

This rearrangement joins TRBV2 to TRBJ2-3; 9 bases align to TRBD2. Per germline, CDR1 SNHLY and CDR2 FYNNEI. CDR3 length equals 17 residues. V lost 7 bases to trimming and J lost 5 bases; unmatched junction nucleotides: 16. CDR3 residues: CASTGAHAGGPGDTQYF. DNA of the CDR3: TGTGCCAGCACGGGGGCCCACGCGGGAGGGCCTGGAGATACGCAGTATTTT.

This clone has only one observation. CDR3 region: CASSLIRGVTEAFF. As DNA, the CDR3 is TGTGCCAGCAGTTTGATCAGAGGGGTCACTGAAGCTTTCTTT. V and J are TRBV28 and TRBJ1-1; the D gene is possibly TRBD1 (5 bases). The CDR3 is 14 residues long. Germline V gene data show CDR1 as MDHEN and CDR2 as SYDVKM. Trimming pared 3 bases from V and 4 bases from J, leaving 12 bases between.